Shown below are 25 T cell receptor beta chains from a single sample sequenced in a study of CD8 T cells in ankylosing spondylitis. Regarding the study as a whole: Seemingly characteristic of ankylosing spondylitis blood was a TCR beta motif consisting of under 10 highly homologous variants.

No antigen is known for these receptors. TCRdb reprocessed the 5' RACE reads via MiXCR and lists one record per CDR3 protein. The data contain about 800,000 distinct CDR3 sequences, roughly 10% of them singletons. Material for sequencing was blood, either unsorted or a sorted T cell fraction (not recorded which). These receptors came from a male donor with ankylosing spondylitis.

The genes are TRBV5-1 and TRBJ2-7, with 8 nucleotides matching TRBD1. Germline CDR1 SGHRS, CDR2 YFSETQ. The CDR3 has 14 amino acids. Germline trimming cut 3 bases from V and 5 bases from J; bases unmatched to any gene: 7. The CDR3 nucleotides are TGCGCCAGCAGCTCCCGGGACAGGACGGACGAGCAGTACTTC. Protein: CASSSRDRTDEQYF.

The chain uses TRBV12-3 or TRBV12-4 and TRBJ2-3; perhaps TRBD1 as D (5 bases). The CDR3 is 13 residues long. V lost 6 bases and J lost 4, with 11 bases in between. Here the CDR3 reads CASRRLGADTQYF. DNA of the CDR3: TGTGCCAGCAGGCGCCTAGGGGCAGATACGCAGTATTTT.

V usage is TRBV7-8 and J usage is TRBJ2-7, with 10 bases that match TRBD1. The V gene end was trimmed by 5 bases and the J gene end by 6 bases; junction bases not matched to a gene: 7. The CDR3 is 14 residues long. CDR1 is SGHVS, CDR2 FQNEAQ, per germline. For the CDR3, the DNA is TGTGCCAGCAGCCGACAGGGGGCGAGGGGCGAGCAGTACTTC. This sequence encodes CASSRQGARGEQYF.

In DNA, the CDR3 is TGTGCCAGCAGTGAACTGGGGACAGGGCGACCGGAAGCTTTCTTT. Its translation is CASSELGTGRPEAFF. The chain links TRBV25-1 to TRBJ1-1; TRBD1 matches at 9 bases. Trimming at V came to 2 bases and at J to 8 bases, leaving 9 bases not matched to a gene. Germline values: CDR1 MGHDK, CDR2 SYGVNS. This CDR3 has 15 residues.

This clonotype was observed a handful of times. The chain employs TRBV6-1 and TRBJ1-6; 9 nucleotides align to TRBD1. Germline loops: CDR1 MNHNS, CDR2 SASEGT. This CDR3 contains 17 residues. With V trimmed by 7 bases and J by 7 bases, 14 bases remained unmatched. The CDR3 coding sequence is TGTGCCAGCACGGGGGGACCGGGACAGGGAATAAATTCACCCCTCCACTTT. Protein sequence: CASTGGPGQGINSPLHF.

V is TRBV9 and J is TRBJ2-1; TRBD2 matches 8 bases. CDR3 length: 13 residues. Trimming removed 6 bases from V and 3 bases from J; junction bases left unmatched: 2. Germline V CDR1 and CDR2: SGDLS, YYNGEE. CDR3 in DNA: TGTGCCAGCACCGGGACTAGCTACAATGAGCAGTTCTTC. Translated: CASTGTSYNEQFF.

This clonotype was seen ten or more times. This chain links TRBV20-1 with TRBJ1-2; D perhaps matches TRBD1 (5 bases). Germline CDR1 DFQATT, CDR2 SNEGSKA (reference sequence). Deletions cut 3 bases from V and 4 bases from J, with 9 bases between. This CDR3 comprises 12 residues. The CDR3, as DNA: TGCAGTGCTAGTCAGGGCCCCTATGGCTACACCTTC. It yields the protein CSASQGPYGYTF.

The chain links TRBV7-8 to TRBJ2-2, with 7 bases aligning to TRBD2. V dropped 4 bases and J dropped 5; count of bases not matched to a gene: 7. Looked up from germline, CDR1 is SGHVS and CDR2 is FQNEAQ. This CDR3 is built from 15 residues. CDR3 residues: CASSSRTRRTGELFF. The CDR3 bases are TGTGCCAGCAGCTCAAGGACTAGGAGGACCGGGGAGCTGTTTTTT.

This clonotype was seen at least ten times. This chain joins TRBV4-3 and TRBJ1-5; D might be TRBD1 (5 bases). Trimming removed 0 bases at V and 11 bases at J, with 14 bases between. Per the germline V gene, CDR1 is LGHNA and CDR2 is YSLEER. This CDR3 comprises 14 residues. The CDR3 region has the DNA TGCGCCAGCAGCCAAGAAAGAGCTGGCAGGGCCCAGCATTTT. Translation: CASSQERAGRAQHF.

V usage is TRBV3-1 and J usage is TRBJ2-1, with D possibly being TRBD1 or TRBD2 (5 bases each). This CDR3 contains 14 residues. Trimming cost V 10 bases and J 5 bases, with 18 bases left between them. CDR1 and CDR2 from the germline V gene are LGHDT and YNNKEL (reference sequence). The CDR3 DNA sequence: TGTGCCACCTCCCGGGACGTAGTAAACAATGAGCAGTTCTTC. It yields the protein CATSRDVVNNEQFF.

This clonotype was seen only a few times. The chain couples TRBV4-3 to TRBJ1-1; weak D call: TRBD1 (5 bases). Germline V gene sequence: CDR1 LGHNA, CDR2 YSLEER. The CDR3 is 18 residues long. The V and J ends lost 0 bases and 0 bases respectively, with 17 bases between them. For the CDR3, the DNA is TGCGCCAGCAGCCAAGATTTCACGCAGGGATCCATGAACACTGAAGCTTTCTTT. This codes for CASSQDFTQGSMNTEAFF.

The CDR3 region is CASSTRGTPSYEQYF. The CDR3 DNA follows: TGTGCCAGCAGCACCCGGGGGACACCGTCTTACGAGCAGTACTTC. The chain uses TRBV21-1 and TRBJ2-7; TRBD1 is the table's D call and was not checked against the DNA. TRBV21-1 constitutes a pseudogene. CDR3 length: 15 residues.

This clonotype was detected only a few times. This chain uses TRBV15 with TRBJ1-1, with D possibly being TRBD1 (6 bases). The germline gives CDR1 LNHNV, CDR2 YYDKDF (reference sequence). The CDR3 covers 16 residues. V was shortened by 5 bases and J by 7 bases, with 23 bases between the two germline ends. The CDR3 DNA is TGTGCCACCAGCCCGCAGATCGGGCAGGGGCGAGGTGAAGCTTTCTTT. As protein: CATSPQIGQGRGEAFF.

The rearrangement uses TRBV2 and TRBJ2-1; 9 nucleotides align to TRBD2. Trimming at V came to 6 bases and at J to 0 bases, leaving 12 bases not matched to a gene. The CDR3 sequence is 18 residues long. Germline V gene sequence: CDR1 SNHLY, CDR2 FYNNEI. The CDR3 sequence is CASRRGGTSSRSYNEQFF. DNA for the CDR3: TGTGCCAGCAGGCGGGGAGGGACTAGCAGCCGCTCCTACAATGAGCAGTTCTTC. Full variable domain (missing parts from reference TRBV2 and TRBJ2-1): EPEVTQTPSHQVTQMGQEVILRCVPISNHLYFYWYRQILGQKVEFLVSFYNNEISEKSEIFDDQFSVERPDGSNFTLKIRSTKLEDSAMYFCASRRGGTSSRSYNEQFFGPGTRLTVL.

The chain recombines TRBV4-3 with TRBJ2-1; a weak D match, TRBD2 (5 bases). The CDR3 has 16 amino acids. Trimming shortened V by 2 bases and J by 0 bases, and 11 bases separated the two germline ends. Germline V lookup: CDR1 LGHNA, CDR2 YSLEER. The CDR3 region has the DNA TGCGCCAGCAGCCAATATTTAGCGCACTCCTACAATGAGCAGTTCTTC. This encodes CASSQYLAHSYNEQFF.

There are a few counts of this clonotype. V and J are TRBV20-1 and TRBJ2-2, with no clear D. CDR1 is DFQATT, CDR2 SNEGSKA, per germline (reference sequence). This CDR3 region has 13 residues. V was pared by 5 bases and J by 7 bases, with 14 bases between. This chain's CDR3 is CSAPEGSIGELFF. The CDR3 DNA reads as TGCAGTGCTCCCGAAGGTTCGATCGGGGAGCTGTTTTTT.

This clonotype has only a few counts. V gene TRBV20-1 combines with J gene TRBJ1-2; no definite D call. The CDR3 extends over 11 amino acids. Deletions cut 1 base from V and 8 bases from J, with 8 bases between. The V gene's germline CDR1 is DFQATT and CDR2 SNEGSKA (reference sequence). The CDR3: CSARGDEGYTF. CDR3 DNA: TGCAGTGCTAGAGGTGACGAAGGCTACACCTTC.

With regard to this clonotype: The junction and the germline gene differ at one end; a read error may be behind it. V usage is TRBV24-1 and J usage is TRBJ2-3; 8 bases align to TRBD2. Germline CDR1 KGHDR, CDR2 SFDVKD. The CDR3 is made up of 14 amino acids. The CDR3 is CATSGSGSVNTQCF. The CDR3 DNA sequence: TGTGCCACCAGTGGCAGCGGGAGCGTCAATACGCAGTGTTTT.

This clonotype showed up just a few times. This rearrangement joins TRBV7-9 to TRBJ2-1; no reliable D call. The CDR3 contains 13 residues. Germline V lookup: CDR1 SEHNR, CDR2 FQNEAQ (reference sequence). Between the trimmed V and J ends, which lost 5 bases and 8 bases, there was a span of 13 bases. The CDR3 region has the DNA TGTGCCAGCAGCAACGGACGCCGTGATGAGCAGTTCTTC. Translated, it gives CASSNGRRDEQFF.

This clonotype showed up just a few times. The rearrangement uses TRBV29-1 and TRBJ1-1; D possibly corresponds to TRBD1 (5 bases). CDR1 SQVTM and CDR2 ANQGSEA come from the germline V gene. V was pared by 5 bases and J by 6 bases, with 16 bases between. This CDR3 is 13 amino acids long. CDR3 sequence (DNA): TGCAGCGTTCTCAGAGGGGTTGGCTCTGAAGCTTTCTTT. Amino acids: CSVLRGVGSEAFF.

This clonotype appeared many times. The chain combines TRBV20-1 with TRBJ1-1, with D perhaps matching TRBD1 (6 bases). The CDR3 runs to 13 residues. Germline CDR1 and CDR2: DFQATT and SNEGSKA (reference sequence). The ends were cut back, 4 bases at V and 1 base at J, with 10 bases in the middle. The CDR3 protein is CSAIGTPNTEAFF. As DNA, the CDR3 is TGCAGTGCTATCGGGACACCGAACACTGAAGCTTTCTTT.

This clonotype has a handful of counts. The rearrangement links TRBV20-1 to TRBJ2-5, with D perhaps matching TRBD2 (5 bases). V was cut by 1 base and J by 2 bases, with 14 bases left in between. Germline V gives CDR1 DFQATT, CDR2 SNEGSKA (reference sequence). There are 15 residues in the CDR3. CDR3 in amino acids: CSARVSGSGQETQYF. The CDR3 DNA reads TGCAGTGCTAGAGTTTCGGGCAGCGGTCAAGAGACCCAGTACTTC.

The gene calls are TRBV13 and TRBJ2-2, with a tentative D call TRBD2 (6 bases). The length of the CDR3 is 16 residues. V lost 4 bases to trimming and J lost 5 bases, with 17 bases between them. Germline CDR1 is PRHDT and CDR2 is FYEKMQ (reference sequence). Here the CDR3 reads CASSSSFKGRTGELFF. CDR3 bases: TGTGCCAGCAGCTCTTCATTTAAGGGGAGGACCGGGGAGCTGTTTTTT.

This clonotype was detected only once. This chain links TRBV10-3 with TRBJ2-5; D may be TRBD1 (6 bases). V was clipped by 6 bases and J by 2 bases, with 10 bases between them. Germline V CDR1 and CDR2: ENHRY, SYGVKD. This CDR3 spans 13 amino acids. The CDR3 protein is CAISRDNQETQYF. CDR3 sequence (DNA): TGTGCCATCAGCCGGGACAATCAAGAGACCCAGTACTTC.

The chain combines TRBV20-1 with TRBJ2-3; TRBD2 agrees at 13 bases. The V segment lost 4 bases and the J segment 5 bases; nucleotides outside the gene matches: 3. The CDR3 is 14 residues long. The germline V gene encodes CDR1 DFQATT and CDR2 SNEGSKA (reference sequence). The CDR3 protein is CSAKTSGGLDTQYF. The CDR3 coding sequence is TGCAGTGCTAAGACTAGCGGGGGGTTAGATACGCAGTATTTT.